This TCR beta chain was identified during a study of beta chain features in type 1 diabetes. The investigators reverse transcribed all of the isolated RNA, so they sequenced expressed TCRB transcripts. The protocol was immunoSEQ multiplex PCR, while the TCRdb copy is restricted to in-frame clones and leaves out a portion. This sample carries 100,000 to 150,000 clones, 15% to 20% of them seen once, and the ten largest clones take roughly 2.5%. This clone occurred a few times. Its antigen is as yet unknown. In all sorted populations, purity surpassed 95%. Study findings and constraints: Across all four CD4+ subsets, people with type 1 diabetes showed modestly shorter TCRB CDR3s.

Input material: central memory CD4+ T cells from blood. The clonotype was recovered from a man younger than 45 with type 1 diabetes.

CDR3 region: CASSLSTGETQYF. CDR3 DNA sequence: TGTGCCAGCAGCTTGTCCACAGGGGAGACCCAGTACTTC. V gene TRBV11-2 combines with J gene TRBJ2-5, with D tentatively TRBD1 (6 bases). Trimming shortened V by 3 bases and J by 5 bases, and 10 bases separated the two germline ends. The CDR3 consists of 13 residues. Germline lookup yields CDR1 SGHAT and CDR2 FQNNGV.